One sample yielded the 8 T cell receptor beta chains listed below, sequenced in a study of monozygotic twins with cystic fibrosis. TCRdb's table, derived via immunoSEQ multiplex PCR, lists solely in-frame clones and lacks some. The table has more than 15,000 clones, about 90% seen once. Sequencing used blood. The receptor source for this set is a girl aged 2 to 10 with cystic fibrosis.

The chain recombines TRBV30 with TRBJ2-3; D is uncertain. V was shortened by 0 bases and J by 0 bases, with 7 bases between the two germline ends. From germline, CDR1 is GTSNPN and CDR2 SVGIG (reference sequence). This CDR3 has 14 amino acids. The CDR3 DNA follows: TGTGCCTGGAGTGTACTGGGCAGCACAGATACGCAGTATTTT. The encoded protein is CAWSVLGSTDTQYF.

The J gene is TRBJ1-5, the V gene TRBV6-6; 8 bases fit TRBD1. Germline-derived CDR1 and CDR2 are MNHNY and SVGAGI (reference sequence). Trimming at V came to 11 bases and at J to 7 bases, leaving 7 bases not matched to a gene. This CDR3 comprises 12 residues. CDR3 loop: CALTGVGQPQHF. CDR3 nucleotides: TGTGCCCTGACAGGGGTAGGGCAGCCCCAGCATTTT.

This clone occurred a few times. The chain couples TRBV5-4 to TRBJ1-2, with D possibly being TRBD1 (5 bases). Germline V gene lookup returns CDR1 SGHNT and CDR2 YYREEE (reference sequence). The CDR3 sequence is 15 residues long. V was cut by 4 bases and J by 4 bases, with 17 bases left in between. CDR3 nucleotide sequence: TGTGCCAGCAGCCCCGGTTTAGGGCAGGGCTATGGCTACACCTTC. Translating it yields CASSPGLGQGYGYTF.

The chain joins TRBV30 to TRBJ1-1, with 8 positions matching TRBD1. Per germline, CDR1 GTSNPN and CDR2 SVGIG (reference sequence). The length of the CDR3 is 14 residues. V lost 1 base to trimming and J lost 7 bases; unmatched junction nucleotides: 8. CDR3 sequence (DNA): TGTGCCTGGAGTGCTGACAGGGGAGGCGGTGAAGCTTTCTTT. Its protein is CAWSADRGGGEAFF.

The J gene is TRBJ2-1, the V gene TRBV14; tentative D call: TRBD1 (6 bases). V lost 0 bases, J lost 3 bases, and 9 bases lay in between. This CDR3 spans 15 amino acids. Germline V gene data show CDR1 as SGHDN and CDR2 as FVKESK. CDR3 region: CASSQEGQNYNEQFF. CDR3 DNA sequence: TGTGCCAGCAGCCAAGAAGGACAGAACTACAATGAGCAGTTCTTC.

The chain joins TRBV7-2 to TRBJ2-3; possible D gene TRBD2, 6 bases. The CDR3 is 19 amino acids. CDR1 SGHTA and CDR2 FQGNSA come from the germline V gene. Trimming removed 1 base from V and 0 bases from J, with 20 bases in between. This chain's CDR3 is CASSLVLALAGSSTDTQYF. DNA for the CDR3: TGTGCCAGCAGCTTAGTTTTAGCTTTGGCGGGGTCTAGCACAGATACGCAGTATTTT.

The rearrangement uses TRBV10-3 and TRBJ1-3; weak D call: TRBD1 (5 bases). The CDR3 loop spans 15 amino acids. The V and J ends lost 1 base and 2 bases respectively, with 9 bases between them. Germline V CDR1 and CDR2: ENHRY, SYGVKD. CDR3 protein: CAISEFGAPGNTIYF. CDR3 in DNA: TGTGCCATCAGTGAGTTCGGGGCGCCTGGAAACACCATATATTTT.

The J gene is TRBJ1-1, the V gene TRBV5-4; 12 nucleotides line up with TRBD1. This CDR3 spans 17 amino acids. Trimming cost V 0 bases and J 1 base; bases outside gene matches: 4. Looked up from germline, CDR1 is SGHNT and CDR2 is YYREEE (reference sequence). The CDR3 region is CASSLGGTGGPNTEAFF. In DNA form, the CDR3 reads TGTGCCAGCAGCTTGGGAGGGACAGGGGGCCCGAACACTGAAGCTTTCTTT.